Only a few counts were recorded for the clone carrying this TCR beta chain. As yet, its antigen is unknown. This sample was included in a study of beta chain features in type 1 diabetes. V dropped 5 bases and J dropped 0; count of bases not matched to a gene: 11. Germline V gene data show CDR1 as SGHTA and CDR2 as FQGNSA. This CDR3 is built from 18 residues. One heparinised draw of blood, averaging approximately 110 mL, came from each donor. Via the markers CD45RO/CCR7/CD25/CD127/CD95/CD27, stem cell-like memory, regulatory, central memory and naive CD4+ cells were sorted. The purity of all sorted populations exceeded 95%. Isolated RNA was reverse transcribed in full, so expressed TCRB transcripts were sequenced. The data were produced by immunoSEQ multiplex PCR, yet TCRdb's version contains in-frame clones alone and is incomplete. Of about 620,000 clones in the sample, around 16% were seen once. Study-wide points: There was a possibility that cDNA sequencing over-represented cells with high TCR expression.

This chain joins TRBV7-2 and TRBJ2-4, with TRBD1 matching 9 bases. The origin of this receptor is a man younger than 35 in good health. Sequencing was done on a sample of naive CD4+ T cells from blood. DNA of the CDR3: TGTGCCAGCAGCCGAGGGGTCGACAGGGGGTTAGCCAAAAACATTCAGTACTTC. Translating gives CASSRGVDRGLAKNIQYF.